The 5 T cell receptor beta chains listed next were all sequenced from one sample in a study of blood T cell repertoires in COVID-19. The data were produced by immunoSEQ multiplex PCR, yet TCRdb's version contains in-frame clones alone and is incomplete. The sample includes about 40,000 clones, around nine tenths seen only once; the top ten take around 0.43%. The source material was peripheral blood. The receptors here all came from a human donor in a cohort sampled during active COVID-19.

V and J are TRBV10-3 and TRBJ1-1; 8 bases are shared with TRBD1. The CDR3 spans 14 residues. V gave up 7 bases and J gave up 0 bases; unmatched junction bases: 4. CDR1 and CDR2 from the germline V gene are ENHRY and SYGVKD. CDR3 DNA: TGTGCCATCACGACAGGGGCGCTGAACACTGAAGCTTTCTTT. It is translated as CAITTGALNTEAFF.

In DNA, the CDR3 is TGCAGTGCTAGTACAGGGAATAACTATGGCTACACCTTC. Translation gives CSASTGNNYGYTF. The chain uses TRBV20-1 and TRBJ1-2, with a weak D call TRBD1 (6 bases). This CDR3 has 13 residues. The germline CDR1 and CDR2 sequences are DFQATT and SNEGSKA (reference sequence). The V and J ends lost 3 bases and 1 base respectively, with 9 bases between them.

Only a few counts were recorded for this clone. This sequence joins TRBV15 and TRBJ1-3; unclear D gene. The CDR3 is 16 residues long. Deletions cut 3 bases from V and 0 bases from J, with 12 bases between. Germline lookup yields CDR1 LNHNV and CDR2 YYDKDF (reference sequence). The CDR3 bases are TGTGCCACCAGCAGGGGTAACAGCGGCTCTGGAAACACCATATATTTT. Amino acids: CATSRGNSGSGNTIYF. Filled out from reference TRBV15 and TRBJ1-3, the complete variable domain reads DAMVIQNPRYQVTQFGKPVTLSCSQTLNHNVMYWYQQKSSQAPKLLFHYYDKDFNNEADTPDNFQSRRPNTSFCFLDIRSPGLGDTAMYLCATSRGNSGSGNTIYFGEGSWLTVV.

CDR3 bases: TGTGCCATCCGCGGGACTACCTACGAGCAGTACTTC. Its protein is CAIRGTTYEQYF. V usage is TRBV10-3 and J usage is TRBJ2-7; TRBD2 aligns across 7 bases. This CDR3 spans 12 amino acids. Germline assignment: CDR1 ENHRY and CDR2 SYGVKD. With V trimmed by 8 bases and J by 2 bases, 3 bases remained unmatched.

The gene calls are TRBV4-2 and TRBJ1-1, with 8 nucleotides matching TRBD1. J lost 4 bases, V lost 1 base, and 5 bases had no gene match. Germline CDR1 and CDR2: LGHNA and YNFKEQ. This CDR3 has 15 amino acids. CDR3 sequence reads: CASSQGQGFATEAFF. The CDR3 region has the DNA TGTGCCAGCAGCCAAGGACAGGGGTTCGCCACTGAAGCTTTCTTT.